This entry features one TCR beta chain sequence. This clone was seen repeatedly, ten times or more. Which antigen it targets is not known. Base qualities were left out, and no much larger clone turns up one base away. The data were obtained in a study of CD8+ T cells in alopecia areata (dated by TCRdb to the late 2010s). Broadly, across the study: The treated patients, all with moderate-to-severe alopecia areata, were enrolled in an open-label pilot trial of oral tofacitinib given at 5 to 10 mg twice daily. Patients stayed on tofacitinib for 6 to 18 months and then had 6 months of follow-up off drug so that delayed response and recurrence could be assessed. High-throughput TCRbeta sequencing was used to examine T cell clonal expansion in alopecia areata in both the C3H/HeJ mouse model and human patients. On the human side, TCRbeta sequencing was run on scalp tissue and on sorted CD4+ and CD8+ peripheral blood T cells from healthy controls and from alopecia areata patients with either patchy or totalis/universalis disease. Patients on tofacitinib were biopsied at baseline and after 4 and 24 weeks of treatment, and several of the patients also had a later scalp biopsy. Scalp clonality was compared among normal scalp (n=4), patchy alopecia areata scalp (n=8), and alopecia totalis/universalis scalp (n=8). The RNA source kit depended on sample type: the PAXgene miRNA kit for fixed scalp, the miRNeasy kit for PBMCs, and the RNeasy kit for mouse skin. TCRbeta CDR3 regions were amplified by immunoSEQ multiplex PCR using 35 Vbeta forward and 13 Jbeta reverse primers. The full study reports these points: Shared TCR sequences between patients were less evident than in mice, which may be partly attributable to HLA diversity in the patient population. Compared with normal scalp, lesional scalp, particularly in alopecia totalis/universalis, had higher clonality and more expanded CD8+ clones, which suggests antigenic drive. Unlike mouse skin, which is dominated by gammadelta T cells, normal human skin has resident alphabeta T cells that are also sequenced, and this complicates analysis of the scalp TCR repertoire.

Preparation of the library involved the immunoSEQ multiplex PCR assay. RNA was extracted from all samples and reverse transcribed into cDNA, which served as template for TCR sequencing. First-strand cDNA was synthesized using SuperScript III with a 2:1 mix of oligo-dT and random hexamers. A synthetic immune receptor repertoire was used to measure amplification bias, and any remaining bias was corrected computationally. The paper's processing steps were these. After raw reads were preprocessed to remove errors, the CDR3 was defined following IMGT conventions as running from the conserved cysteine to phenylalanine. Clonality was calculated as 1 minus Shannon entropy normalized by log2 of the number of productive unique TCRs. CD4 or CD8 identity of scalp clones was inferred by cross-referencing scalp TCRbeta sequences with sorted blood CD4 and CD8 repertoires. Held by TCRdb, this immuneACCESS table contains in-frame sequences only and omits some clones. Under half of the omission traces to an unresolved V gene where checked; the cause of the rest is unknown. The V and J calls and clone size are taken from that table; D and trimming were inferred from the DNA. This sample is represented by roughly 59,000 clones; about 44% of them were singletons. The ten top clones hold approximately 18% of the sample.

Germline trimming amounts to 10 bases on V and 5 bases on J, with 16 as the count of junction bases outside the gene matches. Taken from the germline V gene, the CDR1 and CDR2 loops are MNHEY and SVGAGI. Reading from cysteine to phenylalanine, the CDR3 counts 15 amino acids. Only CDR3 DNA remains: 45 bases, in frame from the first base. Read against the paper, the sample's time point label means: baseline before oral tofacitinib. Lesional scalp punch biopsies and peripheral blood were collected from alopecia areata patients. PBMCs were isolated by density centrifugation and stained for CD3, CD4 and CD8, and CD4+ and CD8+ T cells were sorted on a FACSAria.

Sample: CD8+ T cells sorted from blood, taken at week 0. This receptor was obtained from a human donor with alopecia areata. Recombination linked TRBV6-5 to TRBJ1-2; a stretch of 7 junction bases matches TRBD1. The DNA is as follows: TGTGCCACCAGCCCCCCGACAGGGTACTTTTATGGCTACACCTTC. The resulting protein is CATSPPTGYFYGYTF.